The next 13 T cell receptor beta chains were all read from a single sample in a study of blood T cell repertoires in COVID-19. The repertoire was sequenced with immunoSEQ multiplex PCR; TCRdb's copy has only in-frame clones and lacks some. The table records about 140,000 clones, about 91% of them present only once. The sequenced sample consisted of peripheral blood. The receptors shown here come from a human donor in a cohort sampled during active COVID-19.

This chain links TRBV6-2 or TRBV6-3 with TRBJ2-7, with TRBD2 identical over 8 bases. This CDR3 contains 14 residues. With 5 bases clipped from V and 3 bases from J, the junction kept 6 bases outside the gene matches. In germline, CDR1 is MNHEY, CDR2 SVGEGT. DNA for the CDR3: TGTGCCAGCAGTACCTTCGGGGGGGGCTACGAGCAGTACTTC. Its protein product is CASSTFGGGYEQYF.

V is TRBV29-1 and J is TRBJ2-1, with a weak D call TRBD2 (6 bases). V was shortened by 8 bases and J by 7 bases, with 15 bases between the two germline ends. Germline-derived CDR1 and CDR2 are SQVTM and ANQGSEA. The CDR3 is 12 amino acids. CDR3 DNA sequence: TGCAGCCTGGGGGGAGATTGGAATGAGCAGTTCTTC. It codes for CSLGGDWNEQFF.

This chain connects TRBV5-4 to TRBJ2-2, with TRBD2 as a possible D gene (6 bases). The CDR3 spans 14 residues. Germline V gives CDR1 SGHNT, CDR2 YYREEE (reference sequence). V lost 0 bases and J lost 3, with 6 bases in between. The CDR3 DNA reads as TGTGCCAGCAGCTTGGCGGGGGACACCGGGGAGCTGTTTTTT. Its translation is CASSLAGDTGELFF.

This clone was observed a few times. The chain employs TRBV7-9 and TRBJ1-3, with 7 positions matching TRBD1. Trimming took 5 bases from V and 2 from J; bases not matched to a gene: 6. Germline CDR1 is SEHNR and CDR2 is FQNEAQ (reference sequence). There are 15 residues in the CDR3. The CDR3 region is CASSLQGTAGNTIYF. The CDR3 DNA reads as TGTGCCAGCAGCCTACAGGGGACGGCTGGAAACACCATATATTTT.

The chain employs TRBV6-6 and TRBJ2-7; 9 bases fit TRBD1. The junction had 11 bases not matched to a gene; V was cut back by 2 bases and J by 6 bases. Germline assignment: CDR1 MNHNY and CDR2 SVGAGI (reference sequence). The CDR3 runs to 16 residues. The CDR3 here is CASSYRDRAIFREQYF. CDR3 sequence (DNA): TGTGCCAGCAGTTACCGGGACAGGGCGATTTTTCGCGAGCAGTACTTC.

This sequence joins TRBV21-1 and TRBJ2-1; the table's D call, TRBD2, has no DNA check behind it. TRBV21-1 is labeled a pseudogene. This CDR3 contains 16 residues. CDR3 region: CASSKARGSSYNEQFF. DNA of the CDR3: TGTGCCAGCAGCAAAGCGCGGGGGAGCTCCTACAATGAGCAGTTCTTC.

As for this clone: Mismatch with germline at one junction end may stem from a read error. This chain uses TRBV6-5 with TRBJ2-1; 8 bases line up with TRBD2. The germline V gene has CDR1 MNHEY and CDR2 SVGAGI. This CDR3 region has 13 residues. The CDR3 region is CASSKTYGGAIVF. The DNA of the CDR3 is TGTGCCAGCAGTAAAACCTACGGGGGGGCTATCGTCTTC.

The V gene is TRBV7-3, the J gene TRBJ2-3; weak D call: TRBD2 (6 bases). CDR1 and CDR2 from the germline V gene are SGHTA and FQGTGA. Trimming stripped 5 bases from V and 6 bases from J, with 12 bases between. CDR3 size: 13 residues. The CDR3: CASSPAGRDTQYF. CDR3 sequence (DNA): TGTGCCAGCAGCCCTGCTGGGAGGGATACGCAGTATTTT. The variable domain in full, with the rest retrieved from reference TRBV7-3 and TRBJ2-3, is GAGVSQTPSNKVTEKGKYVELRCDPISGHTALYWYRQSLGQGPEFLIYFQGTGAADDSGLPNDRFFAVRPEGSVSTLKIQRTERGDSAVYLCASSPAGRDTQYFGPGTRLTVL.

The sample holds a few counts of this clone. The chain links TRBV18 to TRBJ1-1, with D possibly matching TRBD1 (6 bases). The V and J ends lost 5 bases and 1 base respectively, with 17 bases between them. Germline-derived CDR1 and CDR2 are KGHSH and LQKENI. The CDR3 runs to 16 residues. This chain's CDR3 is CASSGGAGDPNTEAFF. CDR3 coding DNA: TGTGCCAGCTCAGGGGGGGCAGGGGACCCGAACACTGAAGCTTTCTTT.

The chain carries TRBV6-5 and TRBJ2-7, with 9 bases identical to TRBD1. CDR1 is MNHEY and CDR2 is SVGAGI in the germline V gene. Trimming cost V 8 bases and J 4 bases; bases outside gene matches: 9. The CDR3 is 14 amino acids. In nucleotides, the CDR3 is TGTGCCAGCCCTTCCCCCGGGACAGGGTACGAGCAGTACTTC. Its translation is CASPSPGTGYEQYF.

The chain employs TRBV3-1 (or the pseudogene TRBV3-2) and TRBJ1-4; 9 bases agree with TRBD1. V shed 1 base and J 10 bases; nucleotides not matched to a gene: 7. The CDR3 extends over 15 amino acids. Germline-derived CDR1 and CDR2 are LGHDT and YNNKEL (reference sequence). The CDR3 reads CASSQGAQGAGKLFF. CDR3 nucleotides: TGTGCCAGCAGCCAAGGAGCACAGGGGGCCGGAAAACTGTTTTTT.

The rearrangement uses TRBV6-5 and TRBJ2-7; TRBD1 matches 8 bases. The CDR3 has 14 residues. Per the germline V gene, CDR1 is MNHEY and CDR2 is SVGAGI. The ends lost 6 bases at V and 2 bases at J; junction bases unmatched: 6. DNA for the CDR3: TGTGCCAGCAGGAGGGCAGGGGGCACCTACGAGCAGTACTTC. Translating it yields CASRRAGGTYEQYF.

CDR3 in amino acids: CASNPRDRGFYQPQHF. The CDR3 region has the DNA TGTGCCAGTAACCCCCGGGACAGGGGTTTTTATCAGCCCCAGCATTTT. The gene calls are TRBV19 and TRBJ1-5; TRBD1 aligns across 10 bases. The CDR3 is 16 residues long. Germline-derived CDR1 and CDR2 are LNHDA and SQIVND (reference sequence). V trimming: 7 bases; J trimming: 5 bases; junction bases outside the gene matches: 11.